The clone carrying this T cell receptor beta chain was seen ten or more times. What it binds is unknown. This sample is part of a study of T cell repertoires in cytomegalovirus infection. Study at large: TCR beta signatures that were public indicated CMV infection and matching HLA type.

Overall study results and limits: The study found HLA-C-restricted CMV-specific TCR beta clonotypes dominating the ex vivo response. Pooled public TCR beta family frequency picked out CMV carriers with the relevant HLA.

Trimming removed 6 bases from V and 1 base from J, with 9 bases in between. Germline CDR1 and CDR2: MDHEN and SYDVKM. The CDR3 totals 13 residues. A single record per CDR3 protein comes from TCRdb applying MiXCR to the reads. Of under 250,000 distinct CDR3 sequences listed, approximately 13% are singletons. Source material: PBMCs. The chain recombines TRBV28 with TRBJ1-1; maybe TRBD1 (5 bases). This TCR came from a human donor in good health (CMV status not recorded). Some clones in this sample may be carry-over from other donors' samples. The DNA of the CDR3 is TGTGCCAGCAGACAACAGGCGAACACTGAAGCTTTCTTT. Its translation is CASRQQANTEAFF.